The 6 T cell receptor beta chains below come from one sample, sequenced in a study of PD-1 blockade in classical Hodgkin lymphoma. Time point of the sample: newly diagnosed, previously untreated cHL patient sample. The data were produced by immunoSEQ multiplex PCR, yet TCRdb's version contains in-frame clones alone and is incomplete. The sample yields 30,000 to 35,000 clones, 90% to 95% seen once. What was sequenced was peripheral blood mononuclear cells (PBMCs). Every receptor here comes from a human donor with classical Hodgkin lymphoma.

This clone was counted between two and nine times. The chain combines TRBV5-1 with TRBJ1-4; TRBD1 agrees at 9 bases. Germline CDR1 is SGHRS and CDR2 is YFSETQ. J was trimmed by 8 bases and V by 1 base; bases with no gene match: 21. The CDR3 spans 20 residues. The CDR3 region is CASSLMVTGGFGTLGEKLFF. The CDR3, as DNA: TGCGCCAGCAGCTTGATGGTGACAGGGGGTTTTGGGACCCTGGGGGAAAAACTGTTTTTT.

This clone appeared a few times. The J gene is TRBJ2-3, the V gene TRBV7-8, with D perhaps given as TRBD1 or TRBD2 (5 bases each). The CDR3 contains 14 residues. V gave up 2 bases and J gave up 4 bases, with 10 bases separating them. From germline, CDR1 is SGHVS and CDR2 FQNEAQ. The CDR3 loop reads CASSLYTGPDTQYF. The CDR3 bases are TGTGCCAGCAGCTTATATACGGGGCCAGATACGCAGTATTTT.

The chain is built from TRBV28 and TRBJ2-7; possible D gene TRBD1, 6 bases. The germline V and J ends were trimmed by 6 bases and 3 bases, with 9 bases remaining between them. The CDR3 is 12 residues long. The germline V gene encodes CDR1 MDHEN and CDR2 SYDVKM. CDR3 bases: TGTGCCAGCAGGCAACAGGGCTACGAGCAGTACTTC. The encoded protein is CASRQQGYEQYF.

The chain carries TRBV2 and TRBJ1-5; 9 positions match TRBD1. The germline gives CDR1 SNHLY, CDR2 FYNNEI. The CDR3 is made up of 16 amino acids. With 5 bases clipped from V and 0 bases from J, the junction kept 5 bases outside the gene matches. The CDR3 DNA reads TGTGCCAGCAGTCCACAGGGGGCGATTAGCAATCAGCCCCAGCATTTT. Its protein is CASSPQGAISNQPQHF.

The rearrangement joins TRBV5-1 to TRBJ2-5; D remains unclear. V gave up 0 bases and J gave up 1 base, with 7 bases separating them. The CDR3 is 14 amino acids. Germline V gene lookup returns CDR1 SGHRS and CDR2 YFSETQ. The CDR3 DNA reads TGCGCCAGCAGCTTGGATCCAACCCAAGAGACCCAGTACTTC. Its translation is CASSLDPTQETQYF.

The chain has TRBV6-6 and TRBJ2-5; 11 bases map to TRBD1. After removal of 8 bases from V and 5 bases from J, the junction contained 10 bases not matched to a gene. Per the germline V gene, CDR1 is MNHNY and CDR2 is SVGAGI (reference sequence). The CDR3 length is 15 residues. The CDR3 nucleotides are TGTGCCAGCGTCCCGGGACAGGGGGTTTGGGAGACCCAGTACTTC. Translated, it gives CASVPGQGVWETQYF.